A single sample gave rise to the 3 T cell receptor beta chains below, sequenced in a study of cytomegalovirus exposure and HLA in healthy donors. The PCR made use of 60 Vbeta and 13 Jbeta primers. The method was immunoSEQ multiplex PCR; TCRdb's version includes in-frame clones alone and lacks a portion of them. This table holds about 160,000 clones, approximately 86% found once. Sequences were obtained from PBMCs. The receptors derive from a woman aged 18-29 years in good health and CMV-seronegative.

The rearrangement links TRBV19 to TRBJ1-1; D not resolved. The germline V gene has CDR1 LNHDA and CDR2 SQIVND (reference sequence). CDR3 length equals 15 residues. Trimming left V 1 base short and J 5 bases short, with 14 bases between. The CDR3 region is CASSIAGFGGTEAFF. The CDR3 DNA reads as TGTGCCAGTAGTATAGCAGGTTTTGGAGGGACTGAAGCTTTCTTT.

J is TRBJ1-2 and V is TRBV6-5, with 7 positions matching TRBD1. The junction had 9 bases not matched to a gene; V was cut back by 0 bases and J by 5 bases. CDR1 and CDR2 (germline): MNHEY, SVGAGI. CDR3 length equals 16 residues. CDR3 nucleotide sequence: TGTGCCAGCAGTTACTCAGGGGGCAGAGAGGGATATGGCTACACCTTC. It codes for CASSYSGGREGYGYTF.

V and J are TRBV6-1 and TRBJ2-5; D is perhaps TRBD2 (5 bases). The CDR3 contains 15 residues. Germline CDR1 is MNHNS and CDR2 is SASEGT. Trimming cost V 4 bases and J 2 bases, with 14 bases left between them. For the CDR3, the DNA is TGTGCCAGCAGTGGATCGACTAACCTTCAAGAGACCCAGTACTTC. Translation gives CASSGSTNLQETQYF.